This TCR beta chain was identified during a study of CD8+ T cells in alopecia areata listed by TCRdb under 2018. Context from the whole study: In both human patients and the C3H/HeJ mouse model, the study applied high-throughput TCRbeta sequencing to look at T cell clonal expansion in alopecia areata. RNA was obtained with the PAXgene miRNA kit for fixed scalp, the miRNeasy kit for PBMCs, and the RNeasy kit for mouse skin. On the human side, TCRbeta sequencing was run on scalp tissue and on sorted CD4+ and CD8+ peripheral blood T cells from healthy controls and from alopecia areata patients with either patchy or totalis/universalis disease. TCRbeta CDR3 regions were amplified by immunoSEQ multiplex PCR using 35 Vbeta forward and 13 Jbeta reverse primers. Scalp clonality was compared across normal scalp (n=4), patchy alopecia areata scalp (n=8), and alopecia totalis/universalis scalp (n=8).

Preparation of the library involved the immunoSEQ multiplex PCR assay. RNA was extracted from all samples and reverse transcribed into cDNA, which served as template for TCR sequencing. First-strand cDNA was synthesized with SuperScript III using a 2:1 mix of oligo-dT and random hexamers. A synthetic immune receptor repertoire was used to gauge amplification bias, and whatever bias remained was removed computationally. In the source study's methods: After raw reads were preprocessed to remove errors, the CDR3 was defined following IMGT conventions as running from the conserved cysteine to phenylalanine. Clonality was computed by normalizing Shannon entropy by log2 of the number of productive unique TCRs and subtracting the result from 1. Whether scalp clones were CD4 or CD8 was inferred by matching scalp TCRbeta sequences against CD4 and CD8 repertoires sorted from blood. The immuneACCESS repertoire file appears here via TCRdb, limited to in-frame rearrangements. These files lack a portion of the clones; in checked studies, under half of the deficit traces to unresolved V genes, and the cause of the others is not known. V and J calls plus clone size are reproduced from that table; the DNA served to infer D and trimming. The sample yields 25,000 to 40,000 clones; about 74% were counted once. Under 20% of the sample is held by the ten biggest clonotypes.

From alopecia areata patients, peripheral blood was collected along with lesional scalp punch biopsies. PBMCs were isolated by density centrifugation and stained for CD3, CD4 and CD8, after which CD4+ and CD8+ T cells were sorted on a FACSAria. The untreated alopecia areata patients were recruited through a multicenter biomarker study. Blood CD8+ T cells from a few biomarker-study patients were further sorted into NKG2D-low and NKG2D-high fractions. The CDR3 covers 16 residues, taking in both the cysteine and the phenylalanine. The kept DNA is CDR3 alone, 48 bases in frame from the first base. Via the germline V gene, CDR1 is SGHRS and CDR2 YFSETQ. V is shortened by 0 bases, J by 2 bases, and the region joining them spans 13 bases. About this clone: Its target antigen remains unknown. Base qualities are not provided; no much larger clone lies one nucleotide away.

Here is what the overall study found, with its caveats: Unlike mouse skin, which is dominated by gammadelta T cells, normal human skin has resident alphabeta T cells that are also sequenced, and this complicates analysis of the scalp TCR repertoire. Compared with normal scalp, lesional scalp, particularly in alopecia totalis/universalis, had higher clonality and more expanded CD8+ clones, which suggests antigenic drive. Shared TCR sequences between patients were less evident than in mice, which may be partly attributable to HLA diversity in the patient population.

The chain couples TRBV5-1 to TRBJ2-3, and possibly TRBD1, on 5 matching bases. Sequencing used NKG2D-low CD8+ T cells sorted from blood. The cell subset or site label, read with the paper, signifies: sorted CD8+ NKG2D-low blood T cells. This receptor was obtained from a human donor with alopecia areata. The CDR3 in this case is CASSLVDSPATDTQYF. The nucleotide sequence is given as TGCGCCAGCAGCTTGGTTGACAGCCCGGCCACAGATACGCAGTATTTT.